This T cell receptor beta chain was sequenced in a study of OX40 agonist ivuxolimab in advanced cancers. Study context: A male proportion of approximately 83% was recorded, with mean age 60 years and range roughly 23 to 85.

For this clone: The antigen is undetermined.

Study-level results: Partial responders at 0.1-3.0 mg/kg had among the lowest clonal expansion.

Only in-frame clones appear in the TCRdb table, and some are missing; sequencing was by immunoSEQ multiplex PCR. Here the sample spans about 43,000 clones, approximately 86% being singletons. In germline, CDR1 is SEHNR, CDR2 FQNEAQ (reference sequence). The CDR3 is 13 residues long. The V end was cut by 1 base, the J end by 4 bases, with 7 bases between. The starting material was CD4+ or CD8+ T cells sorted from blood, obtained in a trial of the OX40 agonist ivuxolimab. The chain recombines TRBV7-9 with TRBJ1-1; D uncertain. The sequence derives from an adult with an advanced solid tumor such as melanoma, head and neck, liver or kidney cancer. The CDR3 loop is CASSLGPFTEAFF. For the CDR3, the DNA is TGTGCCAGCAGCTTAGGGCCCTTCACTGAAGCTTTCTTT.